The source of this T cell receptor beta chain is a study of PD-1 blockade in classical Hodgkin lymphoma. Study conclusions and caveats: Baseline diversity resembling that of newly diagnosed patients was seen in complete responders. CD4+ TCR diversity, unlike CD8+, rose significantly by C4D1. Baseline TCR diversity was reportedly lower in newly diagnosed patients than in healthy donors. It was reported as lower still in relapsed/refractory patients.

The time point was: cycle 4 day 1 (C4D1), after five to seven weeks of nivolumab. Brentuximab vedotin exposure varied among the patients, all of whom had relapsed after autologous stem cell transplantation. Researchers used magnetic negative selection to pull out pure CD4+ T cells from thawed PBMCs. Assay used: immunoSEQ multiplex PCR; TCRdb lists only in-frame clones, some missing. The data show about 27,000 clones, around 83% seen once. CDR3 length: 14 residues. Germline CDR1 SGHRS, CDR2 YFSETQ. The V end lost 4 bases, the J end lost 4 bases, and 15 bases lay between the germline ends. With respect to this clone: Antigen unknown.

Sequences were derived from CD4+ T cells from blood, sampled before the fourth cycle of nivolumab. This rearrangement joins TRBV5-1 to TRBJ2-7, with a weak D call TRBD2 (8 bases). The sequence was obtained from a human donor with classical Hodgkin lymphoma. In DNA, the CDR3 is TGCGCCAGCAGCCGGGAGGGACAGTCATACGAGCAGTACTTC. This encodes CASSREGQSYEQYF.